This record looks at one T cell receptor (beta chain) sequence and its context. Its antigen is not yet known. No much larger clone exists at a distance of one base, and base qualities are not known. V was cut back by 1 base and J by 3 bases, leaving a gap of 22 bases between them. From the cysteine up to the phenylalanine, the CDR3 has a length of 19 residues. Kept here is only the CDR3 DNA, which spans 57 bases and is read in frame from base 1. As encoded in the germline V gene, CDR1 is MNHNS while CDR2 is SASEGT. The source of the sample is a study of human T cells and chemical hapten exposure (dated by TCRdb to the early 2020s). Regarding the complete study: For sensitization, 2% DPC in acetone was applied to a roughly 2 cm by roughly 2 cm area of upper inner arm skin. Patients additionally received weekly therapeutic DPC doses to the scalp throughout the roughly 24-week study period. Patch testing was performed on the upper back with Finn chambers containing 0.01% DPC, and the patch tests were scored after 6 days according to International Contact Dermatitis Research Group standards. Alopecia areata with under or over 50% scalp involvement, alopecia totalis and alopecia universalis were represented in the patient cohort, which was mostly female. Libraries were pooled for sequencing, and per-sample TCR yields varied mainly because of small differences in library volumes within the pool. Peripheral blood TCR repertoire changes were tracked in vivo in alopecia patients during primary and secondary sensitization to the hapten diphenylcyclopropenone (DPC). Patient blood was sampled pre-sensitization (week 0) and at 2, 6 and about 24 weeks after DPC sensitization. Nearly 30 alopecia patients gave blood for TCR sequencing at one to four time points (pre-sensitization, 2, 6 and 24 weeks). Findings and caveats that apply to the study as a whole: Compared with pre-sensitization or healthy control sets, expanded TCRs formed significantly more large CDR3 similarity clusters, which is consistent with antigen-driven responses. Patch test score correlated positively with the number of PT1 expanded TCRs, reaching significance at thresholds 8, 16 and 32 but not at 4. DPC sensitization did not change the number of TCRs with a frequency above 1 in 1000, and there was no evidence of changes in global repertoire structure. Repeated subsampling changed both the strength of the expansion versus patch-test correlation and the threshold at which that correlation became significant. Because all patients had alopecia, a presumed autoimmune disease, the immune response of the patients might differ from that of healthy individuals.

Sample time point, as interpreted from the label and publication: pre-sensitization, week 0. The label giving this sample's treatment or condition can be read as: therapeutic diphenylcyclopropenone sensitization with weekly scalp DPC. At each patch-test visit, blood was drawn before the patch test was applied. To be eligible, patients had to be aged 18 to 70, diagnosed with alopecia and judged suitable for DPC therapy, while pregnant patients were excluded. Total RNA was extracted from unfractionated whole blood collected in Tempus Blood RNA tubes. The library was produced with RACE. Sequencing instrument: NextSeq 500. During library preparation, unique molecular identifiers were attached to individual cDNA molecules so that TCRs could be counted quantitatively and reproducibly. For every blood RNA sample, sequencing covered both the TCR alpha and TCR beta chains. On the authors' methods: A median of around 96,000 TCRs per sample was observed, with a range of about 20,000 to 690,600. V, J and CDR3 annotation of the TCR reads was carried out using the Decombinator software suite. For the PS versus PT1 abundance plots, all samples were subsampled to the same number of TCRs (28,000). Expanded TCRs were defined as absent before sensitization and observed at least eight times at the 2-week time point. TCRdb handled the public reads itself, with Q25 trimming in fastp and clone calling in MiXCR, and kept productive beta chains. For every CDR3 protein sequence, its rows merge into one entry that carries the most common genes and DNA. These V and J calls are TCRdb output, not the study's own analysis. The sample data list about 80,000 distinct CDR3 sequences, and approximately 14% of these were observed just once. The top ten clonotypes cover roughly 4.8% of the sample.

This clonotype was sampled from a woman in her forties or fifties with alopecia areata. Some clones in this sample may be carry-over from other donors' samples. The V gene is TRBV6-1 and the J gene is TRBJ2-4; the D gene cannot be named for sure. Sequenced material: whole blood, taken in connection with sensitization to the hapten diphenylcyclopropenone (DPC). The CDR3 corresponds to CASSEGETMASPVKNIQYF. The DNA sequence reads TGTGCCAGCAGTGAAGGCGAAACGATGGCTTCTCCCGTCAAAAACATTCAGTACTTC.